What follows are 30 T cell receptor beta chains derived from one specimen sequenced in a study of molecular identifiers for immune sequencing clone quantification. TCRdb used MiXCR to reprocess the PCR reads, holding one entry per CDR3 protein. The data hold roughly 50,000 distinct CDR3 sequences, with 20% to 25% observed a single time. The sample comprised naive CD8+ T cells from blood, with Jurkat cell RNA spiked in. Subset denoted: FACS-sorted CD8+CD4-CCR7+CD45RA+ naive T cells. The origin of the receptors is a human donor in good health. Some libraries in this study had Jurkat cell RNA spiked in.

This clonotype was seen at least ten times. V and J are TRBV24-1 and TRBJ1-4, with 10 bases matching TRBD1. This CDR3 has 14 amino acids. Germline V gene lookup returns CDR1 KGHDR and CDR2 SFDVKD. The J segment lost 5 bases and the V segment lost 4 bases, leaving 0 bases of the junction unmatched. CDR3 nucleotide sequence: TGTGCCACCAGTGAGGGACAGGGGAATGAAAAACTGTTTTTT. It translates to CATSEGQGNEKLFF.

This clonotype was recorded at least ten times. The DNA for the CDR3 is TGCAGTGCTAGTCGGCTAGCGGACTACGAGCAGTACTTC. Translated, it gives CSASRLADYEQYF. The chain couples TRBV20-1 to TRBJ2-7; 7 bases are shared with TRBD2. The CDR3 contains 13 residues. Looked up from germline, CDR1 is DFQATT and CDR2 is SNEGSKA (reference sequence). With V trimmed by 3 bases and J by 3 bases, 5 bases remained unmatched.

The chain recombines TRBV3-1 with TRBJ1-2; D is undetermined. Trimming cost V 1 base and J 8 bases, with 20 bases left between them. The CDR3 runs to 16 residues. Germline CDR1 and CDR2: LGHDT and YNNKEL (reference sequence). The CDR3 nucleotides read TGTGCCAGCAGCCAAGCCTGGACGACATCCGGCTTCGGCTACACCTTC. Translation: CASSQAWTTSGFGYTF.

For this clonotype: A much larger clone lies one base from this, so it may be a read error. V gene TRBV5-3 combines with J gene TRBJ1-1; unclear D gene. TRBV5-3 is an ORF, with its function uncertain. This CDR3 spans 13 amino acids. Trimming took off 8 bases at V and 4 bases at J, with 15 bases between the two ends. CDR3 sequence reads: CASRWSGLTEAFF. As DNA, the CDR3 is TGTGCCAGCCGCTGGAGTGGGCTCACTGAAGCTTTCTTT.

The J gene is TRBJ1-5, the V gene TRBV27, with D hard to call. Per germline, CDR1 MNHEY and CDR2 SMNVEV (reference sequence). The length of the CDR3 is 11 residues. Between the trimmed V and J ends, which lost 8 bases and 6 bases, there was a span of 8 bases. The CDR3 protein is CASGVFQPQHF. The CDR3 DNA follows: TGTGCCAGCGGGGTTTTTCAGCCCCAGCATTTT.

Here the CDR3 DNA reads TGTGCCAGCAGCAACGCCCTAGCGGGGGGTCAAGAGACCCAGTACTTC. Amino acids: CASSNALAGGQETQYF. V usage is TRBV13 and J usage is TRBJ2-5; 11 bases are a match to TRBD2. Germline trimming cut 5 bases from V and 2 bases from J; bases unmatched to any gene: 7. Germline V lookup: CDR1 PRHDT, CDR2 FYEKMQ (reference sequence). The CDR3 extends over 16 amino acids.

About this clonotype: Being one base from a much bigger clone, this may be a read error. The chain carries TRBV25-1 and TRBJ2-7; 8 nucleotides match TRBD1. The CDR3 loop spans 14 amino acids. The germline V gene encodes CDR1 MGHDK and CDR2 SYGVNS. Unmatched junction bases numbered 6, after V lost 4 bases and J lost 4 bases. The CDR3 region has the DNA TGTGCCAGCAGTGCCGTGACAGGGGAATACGAGCAGTACTTC. This translates into CASSAVTGEYEQYF.

This clonotype has just a few counts. This chain connects TRBV6-2 or TRBV6-3 to TRBJ1-1, with D unresolved. The ends were cut back, 5 bases at V and 4 bases at J, with 11 bases in the middle. The CDR3 has 13 amino acids. Germline V gene lookup returns CDR1 MNHEY and CDR2 SVGEGT. The CDR3: CASSLLRATEAFF. For the CDR3, the DNA is TGTGCCAGCAGTCTCCTGAGGGCCACTGAAGCTTTCTTT.

This clonotype showed up just a few times. A much larger clone lies one base from this, so it may be a read error. This chain connects TRBV6-1 to TRBJ2-7; no definite D call. Trimming pared 0 bases from V and 3 bases from J, leaving 6 bases between. CDR3 size: 13 residues. Germline V gene lookup returns CDR1 MNHNS and CDR2 SASEGT. CDR3 DNA sequence: TGTGCCAGCAGTGAAGCGCAGAGCTACGAGCAGTACTTC. Translated: CASSEAQSYEQYF.

At least ten counts were recorded for this clonotype. The chain joins TRBV6-6 to TRBJ2-4; 7 bases are a match to TRBD1. CDR3 size: 15 residues. The V gene's germline CDR1 is MNHNY and CDR2 SVGAGI (reference sequence). The ends lost 4 bases at V and 1 base at J; junction bases unmatched: 4. The CDR3 loop is CASSSNRGAKNIQYF. The DNA of the CDR3 is TGTGCCAGCAGTTCAAACAGGGGCGCCAAAAACATTCAGTACTTC.

The chain is built from TRBV6-6 and TRBJ2-4, with 9 nucleotides matching TRBD2. The CDR3 covers 19 residues. Germline CDR1 MNHNY, CDR2 SVGAGI (reference sequence). With 0 bases clipped from V and 5 bases from J, the junction kept 14 bases outside the gene matches. CDR3 residues: CASSYSLGGAGGLENIQYF. In DNA, the CDR3 is TGTGCCAGCAGTTACTCGCTGGGCGGGGCGGGGGGGCTAGAAAACATTCAGTACTTC.

V is TRBV7-9 and J is TRBJ2-7; 10 positions match TRBD2. J gave up 5 bases and V 3 bases, and 10 bases lay outside the gene matches. Germline CDR1 reads SEHNR; CDR2 reads FQNEAQ (reference sequence). There are 16 residues in the CDR3. The CDR3 sequence is CASSFFLAGVGDEQYF. The CDR3 DNA is TGTGCCAGCAGCTTTTTTCTAGCGGGAGTTGGCGACGAGCAGTACTTC.

This clonotype occurred many times. The chain is built from TRBV7-8 and TRBJ2-3; TRBD2 agrees at 8 bases. Per germline, CDR1 SGHVS and CDR2 FQNEAQ. The ends lost 2 bases at V and 2 bases at J; junction bases unmatched: 9. The CDR3 has 17 residues. CDR3 region: CASSLLESGGFTDTQYF. The DNA for the CDR3 is TGTGCCAGCAGCTTATTAGAGAGCGGGGGTTTCACAGATACGCAGTATTTT.

Remarks on this clonotype: Since a much larger clone is just one base distant, this may be a read error. The chain joins TRBV7-2 to TRBJ2-3, with 9 bases fitting TRBD1. Germline assignment: CDR1 SGHTA and CDR2 FQGNSA. The CDR3 extends over 17 amino acids. Here the CDR3 reads CAGSSRTGTGRADTQYF. The CDR3 nucleotides read TGTGCCGGCAGCTCAAGGACCGGGACAGGGAGGGCAGATACGCAGTATTTT.

Of note for this clonotype: Germline is not matched at one junction end, which may reflect a read error. V gene TRBV4-3 combines with J gene TRBJ2-2, with 8 bases lining up with TRBD1. Germline V gives CDR1 LGHNA, CDR2 YSLEER. This CDR3 has 18 residues. DNA of the CDR3: TGCGCCAGCAGCCAAGATGATTTCAGGACAGGGCCCACCGGGGAGCTGTCTTTT. This codes for CASSQDDFRTGPTGELSF.

In DNA form, the CDR3 reads TGCAGCGCCCTAACGGGGACAGGAGACTCCTACGAGCAGTACTTC. Its translation is CSALTGTGDSYEQYF. V gene TRBV29-1 combines with J gene TRBJ2-7, with 8 bases matching TRBD1. Germline V lookup: CDR1 SQVTM, CDR2 ANQGSEA. With 7 bases clipped from V and 0 bases from J, the junction kept 11 bases outside the gene matches. This CDR3 spans 15 amino acids.

At least ten counts were recorded for this clonotype. The rearrangement joins TRBV5-6 to TRBJ2-1; no clear D. Germline V gene sequence: CDR1 SGHDT, CDR2 YYEEEE. The CDR3 extends over 12 amino acids. Trimming took off 2 bases at V and 5 bases at J, with 5 bases between the two ends. CDR3 loop: CASSFANNEQFF. CDR3 bases: TGTGCCAGCAGCTTCGCTAACAATGAGCAGTTCTTC.

This clonotype was counted ten times or more. The CDR3, as DNA: TGTGCCACCAGCAGGCAGGGCGGGCAGCCCCAGCATTTT. Translation gives CATSRQGGQPQHF. The chain combines TRBV15 with TRBJ1-5, with D possibly being TRBD1 (5 bases). The CDR3 covers 13 residues. Trimming stripped 3 bases from V and 7 bases from J, with 10 bases between. The germline gives CDR1 LNHNV, CDR2 YYDKDF (reference sequence).

In its sample, this clonotype was seen many times. This chain joins TRBV11-2 and TRBJ2-3; D call uncertain. V gave up 3 bases and J gave up 1 base, with 2 bases separating them. Germline V gene sequence: CDR1 SGHAT, CDR2 FQNNGV. The CDR3 runs 12 residues. The CDR3 region is CASSFGTDTQYF. The CDR3 DNA sequence: TGTGCCAGCAGCTTCGGCACAGATACGCAGTATTTT.

This clonotype was picked up many times. This chain links TRBV20-1 with TRBJ1-5; perhaps TRBD1 as D (5 bases). The germline CDR1 and CDR2 sequences are DFQATT and SNEGSKA (reference sequence). V was shortened by 6 bases and J by 4 bases, with 16 bases between the two germline ends. This CDR3 is built from 14 residues. As DNA, the CDR3 is TGCAGTGCCCCGTTGTTTGGGGCAAATCAGCCCCAGCATTTT. Translation: CSAPLFGANQPQHF.

This clonotype was seen more than once but under ten times. The chain joins TRBV6-6 to TRBJ2-2; 7 bases are a match to TRBD2. V dropped 1 base and J dropped 0; count of bases not matched to a gene: 11. The CDR3 totals 19 residues. Germline CDR1 and CDR2: MNHNY and SVGAGI (reference sequence). The CDR3, as DNA: TGTGCCAGCAGTTACTACGACAGCCGGGACTACTCGAACACCGGGGAGCTGTTTTTT. Translated: CASSYYDSRDYSNTGELFF.

At least ten counts were recorded for this clonotype. This sequence joins TRBV27 and TRBJ2-3; D might be TRBD2 (6 bases). Trimming stripped 8 bases from V and 4 bases from J, with 19 bases between. This CDR3 comprises 15 residues. CDR1 is MNHEY, CDR2 SMNVEV, per germline (reference sequence). CDR3: CASGLLGTAADTQYF. The CDR3 nucleotides are TGTGCCAGCGGACTACTCGGGACTGCCGCAGATACGCAGTATTTT.

This clonotype has at least ten counts. The chain links TRBV14 to TRBJ2-3, with 8 nucleotides matching TRBD1. Germline CDR1 and CDR2: SGHDN and FVKESK. This CDR3 contains 16 residues. V trimming: 4 bases; J trimming: 0 bases; junction bases outside the gene matches: 6. DNA of the CDR3: TGTGCCAGCAGCCTAGACAGGGGTTACAGCACAGATACGCAGTATTTT. Translated, it gives CASSLDRGYSTDTQYF.

This clonotype was seen repeatedly, ten times or more. This chain joins TRBV4-2 and TRBJ2-7, with TRBD2 as a possible D gene (6 bases). CDR3 size: 16 residues. Trimming removed 0 bases from V and 0 bases from J, with 12 bases in between. Germline loops: CDR1 LGHNA, CDR2 YNFKEQ. Here the CDR3 DNA reads TGTGCCAGCAGCCAAGAGGACTACCCGAGCTCCTACGAGCAGTACTTC. It is translated as CASSQEDYPSSYEQYF.

This clonotype has a handful of counts. A much larger clone differs from this one at a single base, so this may be a read error. The chain uses TRBV6-2 or TRBV6-3 and TRBJ1-1; tentatively, D is TRBD1 (6 bases). The CDR3 extends over 13 amino acids. From germline, CDR1 is MNHEY and CDR2 SVGEGT. CDR3: CASRFQGNTGAFF. The CDR3 DNA reads as TGTGCCAGCAGATTTCAGGGGAACACTGGAGCTTTCTTT.

This clonotype was counted between two and nine times. A much bigger clone sits one base away, suggesting this may be a read error. This chain links TRBV9 with TRBJ2-2; D perhaps matches TRBD2 (6 bases). Germline loops: CDR1 SGDLS, CDR2 YYNGEE. The CDR3 spans 16 residues. Here the CDR3 reads CASSVKLAENTGGLFF. CDR3 nucleotides: TGTGCCAGCAGCGTTAAACTAGCAGAGAACACCGGGGGGCTGTTTTTT.

Turning to this clonotype: A much larger clone is a single base away; this may be a read error. The rearrangement uses TRBV5-1 and TRBJ2-7; D is perhaps TRBD2 (7 bases). Trimming shortened V by 0 bases and J by 5 bases, and 12 bases separated the two germline ends. This CDR3 spans 14 amino acids. Germline V lookup: CDR1 SGHRS, CDR2 YFSETQ. The CDR3: CASSLVAGAHEQYF. CDR3 sequence (DNA): TGCGCCAGCAGCTTGGTTGCGGGGGCGCACGAGCAGTACTTC.

The chain combines TRBV6-5 with TRBJ1-1; D is possibly TRBD1 (5 bases). The germline V and J ends were trimmed by 0 bases and 5 bases, with 10 bases remaining between them. This CDR3 is built from 14 residues. Germline loops: CDR1 MNHEY, CDR2 SVGAGI. CDR3 in amino acids: CASSYSAGQTEAFF. Here the CDR3 DNA reads TGTGCCAGCAGTTACTCCGCGGGGCAAACTGAAGCTTTCTTT.

In regard to this clonotype: It may be a read error: a sequence one base away is much more abundant. The chain employs TRBV7-8 and TRBJ1-1, with D tentatively TRBD1 (5 bases). Germline values: CDR1 SGHVS, CDR2 FQNEAQ. CDR3 size: 14 residues. CDR3 sequence reads: CASSLGGGYTEALF. In DNA form, the CDR3 reads TGTGCCAGCAGCTTAGGGGGGGGGTACACTGAAGCTCTCTTT.

This clonotype has at least ten counts. The V and J genes are TRBV7-9 and TRBJ2-5; a possible D gene is TRBD2 (6 bases). This CDR3 spans 14 amino acids. CDR1 is SEHNR, CDR2 FQNEAQ, per germline (reference sequence). V gave up 3 bases and J gave up 0 bases, with 8 bases separating them. CDR3 DNA: TGTGCCAGCAGCTTCCGGGAGTACCAAGAGACCCAGTACTTC. This translates into CASSFREYQETQYF. The full variable domain, with the rest looked up from reference TRBV7-9 and TRBJ2-5, is DTGVSQNPRHKITKRGQNVTFRCDPISEHNRLYWYRQTLGQGPEFLTYFQNEAQLEKSRLLSDRFSAERPKGSFSTLEIQRTEQGDSAMYLCASSFREYQETQYFGPGTRLLVL.